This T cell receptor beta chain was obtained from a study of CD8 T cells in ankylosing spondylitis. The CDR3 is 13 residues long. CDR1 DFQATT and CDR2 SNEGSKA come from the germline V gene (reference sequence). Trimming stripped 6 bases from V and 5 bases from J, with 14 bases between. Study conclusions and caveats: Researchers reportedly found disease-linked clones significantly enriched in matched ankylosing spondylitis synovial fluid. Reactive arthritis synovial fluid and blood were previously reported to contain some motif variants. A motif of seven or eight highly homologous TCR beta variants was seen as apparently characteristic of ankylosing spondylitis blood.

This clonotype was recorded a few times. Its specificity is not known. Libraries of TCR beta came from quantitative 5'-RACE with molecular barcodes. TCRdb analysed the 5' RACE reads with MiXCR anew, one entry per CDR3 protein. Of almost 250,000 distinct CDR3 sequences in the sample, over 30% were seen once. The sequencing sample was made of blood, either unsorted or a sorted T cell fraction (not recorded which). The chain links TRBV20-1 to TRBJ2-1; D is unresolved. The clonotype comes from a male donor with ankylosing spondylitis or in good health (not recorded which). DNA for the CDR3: TGCAGTGCCCCTATAGACCCCGACAATGAGCAGTTCTTC. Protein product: CSAPIDPDNEQFF.